The entry below describes one T cell receptor (beta chain). It has no known antigen specificity. There are no base qualities to consult, and no much larger clone falls within one base. This entry comes from a study of T-cell reconstitution after alpha-beta-depleted transplantation in children (TCRdb year 2016). Regarding the research as a whole: T-cell immune reconstitution after TCRalphabeta/CD19-depleted allogeneic hematopoietic cell transplantation in children was quantitatively tracked in the study by means of TCR repertoire profiling. Broader findings and caveats from the paper: About two months after transplant, the apparently early recovery of alphabetaT-cell counts reportedly depended on just several hundred clones that had expanded rapidly and came from non-depleted graft cells. The high TCRbeta diversity at day 60 in some patients was ascribed to recipient T cells and intrathymic progenitors that had survived conditioning. Over the following months the frequencies of hyperexpanded clones went down, and after one year T-cell counts and TCRbeta diversity were mostly credited to newly produced T cells.

The library was made by PCR. Sequencer: Illumina HiSeq 2500. TCR library preparation used molecular barcoding, with unique molecular identifiers applied to normalize quantification of the TCRbeta repertoire. In-frame beta chains were kept once TCRdb had trimmed the public reads at Q25 with fastp and called clones with MiXCR. Under each unique CDR3 protein, matching rows form one entry showing the most common genes and DNA. For this sample the table gives 350,000 to 500,000 distinct CDR3 sequences, of which roughly two fifths were detected only once. The ten largest clones capture approximately 25% of the sample. In light of the paper, this sample's treatment or condition label describes: allogeneic hematopoietic cell transplantation with graft depleted of TCRalphabeta T cells and CD19 B cells. TCRalphabeta/CD19-depleted allogeneic hematopoietic cell grafts were given to the transplant recipients, all of whom were children.

The CDR3 numbers 13 residues from cysteine through phenylalanine. CDR3 DNA only is kept here, 39 bases in frame from base 1. The germline V gene (reference sequence) yields DFQATT for CDR1 and SNEGSKA for CDR2. Between the V and J ends, shortened by 6 bases and 4 bases respectively, the junction contains 14 bases. Source: PBMCs, taken before TCRalphabeta/CD19-depleted stem cell transplant. This sequence originates from a girl between 2 and 10 years old with aplastic anemia, due to receive a stem cell transplant. The chain was built from TRBV20-1 and TRBJ2-3; the D gene is perhaps TRBD1, on 5 matching bases. The CDR3 amino acid sequence is: CSAPLGASDTQYF. The sequenced DNA is TGCAGTGCCCCATTAGGGGCTTCAGATACGCAGTATTTT.